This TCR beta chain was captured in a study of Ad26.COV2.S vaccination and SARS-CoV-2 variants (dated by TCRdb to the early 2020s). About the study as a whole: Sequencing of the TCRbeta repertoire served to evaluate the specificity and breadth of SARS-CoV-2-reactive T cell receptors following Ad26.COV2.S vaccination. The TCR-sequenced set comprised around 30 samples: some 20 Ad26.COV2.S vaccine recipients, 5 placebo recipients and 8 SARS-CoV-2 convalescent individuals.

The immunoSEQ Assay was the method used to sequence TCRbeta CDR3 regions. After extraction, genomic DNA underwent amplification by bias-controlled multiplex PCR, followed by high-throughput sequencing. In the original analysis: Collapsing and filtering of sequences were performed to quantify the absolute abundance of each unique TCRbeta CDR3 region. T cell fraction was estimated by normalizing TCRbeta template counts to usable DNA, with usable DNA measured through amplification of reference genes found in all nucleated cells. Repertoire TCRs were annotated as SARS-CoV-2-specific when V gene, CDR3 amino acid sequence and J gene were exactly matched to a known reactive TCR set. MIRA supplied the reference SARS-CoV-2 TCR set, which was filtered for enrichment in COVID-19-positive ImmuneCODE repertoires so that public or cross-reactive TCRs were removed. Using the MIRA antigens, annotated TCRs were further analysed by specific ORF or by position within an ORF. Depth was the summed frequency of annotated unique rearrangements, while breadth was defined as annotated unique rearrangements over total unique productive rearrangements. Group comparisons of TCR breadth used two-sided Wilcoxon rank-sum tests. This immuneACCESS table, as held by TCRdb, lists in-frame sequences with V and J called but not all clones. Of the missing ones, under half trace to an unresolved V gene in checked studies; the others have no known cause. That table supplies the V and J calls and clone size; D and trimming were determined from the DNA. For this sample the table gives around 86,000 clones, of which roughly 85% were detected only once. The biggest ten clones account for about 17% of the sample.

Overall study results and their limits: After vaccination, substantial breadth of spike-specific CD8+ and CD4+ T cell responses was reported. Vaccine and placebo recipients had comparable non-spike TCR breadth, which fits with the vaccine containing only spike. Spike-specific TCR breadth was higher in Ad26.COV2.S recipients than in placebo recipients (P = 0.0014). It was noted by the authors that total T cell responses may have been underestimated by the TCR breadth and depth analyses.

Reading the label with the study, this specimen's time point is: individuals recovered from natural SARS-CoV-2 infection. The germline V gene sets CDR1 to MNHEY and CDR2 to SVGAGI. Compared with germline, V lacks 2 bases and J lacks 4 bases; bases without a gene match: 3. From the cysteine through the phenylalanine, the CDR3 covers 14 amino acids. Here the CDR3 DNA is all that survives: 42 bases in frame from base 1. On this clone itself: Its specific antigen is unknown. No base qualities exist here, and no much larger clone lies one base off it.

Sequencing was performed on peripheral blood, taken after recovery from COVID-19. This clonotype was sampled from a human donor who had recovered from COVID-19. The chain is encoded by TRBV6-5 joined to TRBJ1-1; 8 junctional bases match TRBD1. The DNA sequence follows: TGTGCCAGCAGTTACCGACAGGGGCCCACTGAAGCTTTCTTT. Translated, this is CASSYRQGPTEAFF.